This T cell receptor (beta chain) appears in the sequencing data of a study of T-cell memory formation after mild COVID-19. Study summary: Largely, the TCR clusters proved donor specific.

With 3 bases clipped from V and 3 bases from J, the junction kept 2 bases outside the gene matches. CDR3 length equals 14 residues. TCRalpha and TCRbeta libraries used 5'RACE with constant-segment primers and UMIs. One entry per CDR3 protein, called by TCRdb with MiXCR from the 5' RACE reads. This sample has around 210,000 distinct CDR3 sequences; over 7.5% occur once, and the top ten carry roughly 3.5%. This clonotype was counted only a few times. What it binds is not known. Study conclusions and caveats: Memory from before infection featured some responding clones, which suggests cross-reactive memory joined.

This chain joins TRBV12-3 or TRBV12-4 and TRBJ2-1; 7 positions agree with TRBD1. The source material was PBMCs or a T cell subset sorted from them (not recorded which). The clonotype was recovered from a man aged 18 to 29 who had mild COVID-19 (a few samples of this study predate the infection). Cell type and time point are not known. CDR3 in DNA: TGTGCCAGCAGTTTGGACAGGATCTACAATGAGCAGTTCTTC. It translates to CASSLDRIYNEQFF.